This T cell receptor (beta chain) was obtained from a study of T cell responses to AZD1222 COVID-19 vaccine. Clones were read by immunoSEQ multiplex PCR, and TCRdb kept only the in-frame ones, dropping some. The table lists 95,000 to 110,000 clones, approximately 90% of them singletons, with about 9.1% in the top ten. The CDR3 runs 13 residues. The germline V gene has CDR1 MNHEY and CDR2 SMNVEV (reference sequence). V lost 6 bases to trimming and J lost 4 bases, with 12 bases between them. The TCR was taken from an adult who received the AZD1222 COVID-19 vaccine. The sequences come from peripheral blood, collected 28 days after the second AZD1222 dose. The rearrangement uses TRBV27 and TRBJ1-2; D gene unclear. CDR3 loop: CASRRAGLYGYTF. In DNA, the CDR3 is TGTGCCAGCAGGCGAGCCGGCCTCTATGGCTACACCTTC.